The 26 T cell receptor beta chains given below trace back to one sample, sequenced in a study of cytomegalovirus exposure and HLA in healthy donors. PCR was performed using 60 Vbeta and 13 Jbeta primers. Profiled with immunoSEQ multiplex PCR; TCRdb holds only in-frame clones, not every one. This table holds fewer than 150,000 clones, approximately 15% found once. Sample: PBMCs. The receptors stem from a woman younger than 30 in good health and CMV-seronegative.

The chain is built from TRBV6-1 and TRBJ2-3; a weak D match, TRBD2 (5 bases). The CDR3 is 13 residues long. Germline V CDR1 and CDR2: MNHNS, SASEGT. V lost 3 bases to trimming and J lost 10 bases, with 14 bases between them. The chain's CDR3 is CASSDGDGRAQYF. CDR3 DNA: TGTGCCAGCAGTGATGGGGATGGGAGAGCGCAGTATTTT.

V is TRBV7-9 and J is TRBJ1-2, with 9 nucleotides matching TRBD1. The germline gives CDR1 SEHNR, CDR2 FQNEAQ (reference sequence). V dropped 1 base and J dropped 5; count of bases not matched to a gene: 2. The CDR3 loop spans 14 amino acids. CDR3 sequence: CASSLEGTGYGYTF. In DNA, the CDR3 is TGTGCCAGCAGCTTAGAGGGGACAGGGTATGGCTACACCTTC.

The chain combines TRBV2 with TRBJ2-6; no clear D gene. V lost 7 bases and J 4 bases, leaving 14 bases between the germline ends. The CDR3 runs to 15 residues. The V gene's germline CDR1 is SNHLY and CDR2 FYNNEI. The CDR3 DNA reads as TGTGCCAGCACCGACAATCCGGTAGGGGCCAACGTCCTGACTTTC. Its translation is CASTDNPVGANVLTF. The full variable domain, rest sourced from reference TRBV2 and TRBJ2-6, is EPEVTQTPSHQVTQMGQEVILRCVPISNHLYFYWYRQILGQKVEFLVSFYNNEISEKSEIFDDQFSVERPDGSNFTLKIRSTKLEDSAMYFCASTDNPVGANVLTFGAGSRLTVL.

This clone was seen more than once but under ten times. The chain is built from TRBV5-4 and TRBJ2-5, with a tentative D call TRBD1 (6 bases). Trimming cost V 4 bases and J 5 bases, with 18 bases left between them. The CDR3 has 15 amino acids. Germline CDR1 SGHNT, CDR2 YYREEE (reference sequence). The CDR3 loop is CASSVGQGSSETQYF. In DNA, the CDR3 is TGTGCCAGCAGCGTCGGGCAGGGGTCATCGGAGACCCAGTACTTC.

V and J are TRBV19 and TRBJ1-5, with D tentatively TRBD1 (6 bases). CDR1 LNHDA and CDR2 SQIVND come from the germline V gene (reference sequence). This CDR3 region has 15 residues. Deletions cut 7 bases from V and 2 bases from J, with 15 bases between. This CDR3 reads CASTRGAQGNQPQHF. In DNA, the CDR3 is TGTGCCAGTACCAGGGGTGCGCAGGGCAATCAGCCCCAGCATTTT.

CDR3 loop: CASGTPNFGQAISTDTQYF. The CDR3 DNA reads as TGTGCTAGTGGGACCCCGAATTTCGGACAGGCTATTAGCACAGATACGCAGTATTTT. The gene calls are TRBV12-5 and TRBJ2-3; 7 bases agree with TRBD1. The J segment lost 0 bases and the V segment lost 6 bases, leaving 18 bases of the junction unmatched. Germline V CDR1 and CDR2: LGHNT, FRNRAP. This CDR3 contains 19 residues.

This clone was recorded a few times. CDR3 coding DNA: TGTGCCAGCAGTTTTACAGGGAGAGAAAATTCACCCCTCCACTTT. Translating gives CASSFTGRENSPLHF. The chain couples TRBV6-9 to TRBJ1-6, with D maybe TRBD1 (6 bases). The CDR3 is 15 amino acids. V was clipped by 4 bases and J by 7 bases, with 14 bases between them. The germline V gene encodes CDR1 MNHGY and CDR2 SVAAGI.

This clone was seen a handful of times. This sequence joins TRBV7-9 and TRBJ1-2; the match to TRBD1 covers 9 bases. Trimming removed 5 bases from V and 3 bases from J; junction bases left unmatched: 7. This CDR3 has 15 residues. The V gene's germline CDR1 is SEHNR and CDR2 FQNEAQ (reference sequence). CDR3: CASSGWTGADYGYTF. CDR3 nucleotides: TGTGCCAGCAGCGGGTGGACAGGGGCTGACTATGGCTACACCTTC.

V and J are TRBV2 and TRBJ2-1; D perhaps matches TRBD2 (7 bases). Per the germline V gene, CDR1 is SNHLY and CDR2 is FYNNEI. The CDR3 is made up of 14 amino acids. V lost 7 bases and J 8 bases, leaving 18 bases between the germline ends. The CDR3 protein is CASTRGGPLDEQFF. The CDR3 bases are TGTGCCAGCACGAGGGGGGGGCCTTTGGATGAGCAGTTCTTC.

This clone occurred a few times. This chain uses TRBV28 with TRBJ1-3, with unresolved D. The length of the CDR3 is 16 residues. Germline assignment: CDR1 MDHEN and CDR2 SYDVKM. Trimming removed 10 bases from V and 0 bases from J, with 19 bases in between. Here the CDR3 reads CATRTRRELSGNTIYF. Here the CDR3 DNA reads TGTGCCACTAGAACACGGCGGGAACTCTCTGGAAACACCATATATTTT. The whole variable domain, remainder taken from reference TRBV28 and TRBJ1-3, is DVKVTQSSRYLVKRTGEKVFLECVQDMDHENMFWYRQDPGLGLRLIYFSYDVKMKEKGDIPEGYSVSREKKERFSLILESASTNQTSMYLCATRTRRELSGNTIYFGEGSWLTVV.

This clone was detected a few times. This sequence joins TRBV28 and TRBJ2-1; no clear D gene. Trimming left V 6 bases short and J 9 bases short, with 12 bases between. CDR1 is MDHEN, CDR2 SYDVKM, per germline. This CDR3 is built from 12 residues. CDR3 sequence: CASRIRTAEQFF. The CDR3 nucleotides are TGTGCCAGCAGAATACGAACTGCTGAGCAGTTCTTC.

In this sample, this clone turned up a few times. V usage is TRBV29-1 and J usage is TRBJ2-2, with 7 bases that match TRBD1. The CDR3 spans 12 residues. Germline-derived CDR1 and CDR2 are SQVTM and ANQGSEA. V was pared by 7 bases and J by 1 base, with 0 bases of the junction left unmatched. The DNA of the CDR3 is TGCAGCGGGACAGGGAACACCGGGGAGCTGTTTTTT. Translating gives CSGTGNTGELFF.

This clone was observed a single time. The chain carries TRBV5-8 and TRBJ1-5; 8 bases agree with TRBD1. The CDR3 contains 14 residues. Trimming cost V 7 bases and J 8 bases; bases outside gene matches: 11. Germline V gene lookup returns CDR1 SGHTS and CDR2 YDEGEE. The CDR3 here is CASSADREVEPQHF. For the CDR3, the DNA is TGTGCCAGCTCGGCGGACAGGGAGGTCGAGCCCCAGCATTTT.

The rearrangement uses TRBV28 and TRBJ1-1; D is ambiguous. This CDR3 has 12 residues. Deletions cut 2 bases from V and 8 bases from J, with 9 bases between. Germline V lookup: CDR1 MDHEN, CDR2 SYDVKM. The CDR3 sequence is CASSLVQSEAFF. The DNA of the CDR3 is TGTGCCAGCAGTTTAGTACAGTCCGAAGCTTTCTTT.

J is TRBJ1-5 and V is TRBV5-6, with unresolved D. CDR3 length equals 13 residues. The germline V gene has CDR1 SGHDT and CDR2 YYEEEE. Trimming shortened V by 2 bases and J by 1 base, and 4 bases separated the two germline ends. CDR3 loop: CASSFGSNQPQHF. The CDR3 DNA follows: TGTGCCAGCAGCTTCGGGAGCAATCAGCCCCAGCATTTT.

This clone was counted a few times. The rearrangement joins TRBV5-1 to TRBJ2-7, with D maybe TRBD1 (6 bases). The CDR3 consists of 14 residues. Germline CDR1 and CDR2: SGHRS and YFSETQ. V shed 6 bases and J shed 6 bases, with 19 bases lying between them. The CDR3 nucleotides read TGCGCCAGCACCCCAGCACAGGGAATTTTCGAGCAGTACTTC. Amino acid sequence: CASTPAQGIFEQYF.

A few counts support this clone. The chain recombines TRBV7-8 with TRBJ2-7; the match to TRBD1 covers 10 bases. The trim removed 5 bases at V and 1 base at J, leaving 2 bases unmatched. Germline V gene data show CDR1 as SGHVS and CDR2 as FQNEAQ. The CDR3 spans 14 residues. CDR3 amino acids: CASSMDRGSYEQYF. In DNA form, the CDR3 reads TGTGCCAGCAGCATGGACAGGGGGTCCTACGAGCAGTACTTC.

This clone occurred a few times. The CDR3 loop is CASTQGQGAGTGELFF. The CDR3 DNA sequence: TGTGCCAGTACCCAAGGGCAGGGGGCGGGCACCGGGGAGCTGTTTTTT. The genes are TRBV19 and TRBJ2-2; 8 nucleotides agree with TRBD1. The CDR3 extends over 16 amino acids. V shed 7 bases, J shed 4 bases, and the junction held 11 bases outside the gene matches. The germline CDR1 and CDR2 sequences are LNHDA and SQIVND (reference sequence).

The DNA of the CDR3 is TGCAGCGTCCGAGCCGGGACAGTGAACACCGGGGAGCTGTTTTTT. Translation: CSVRAGTVNTGELFF. The rearrangement joins TRBV29-1 to TRBJ2-2, with 7 bases identical to TRBD1. V trimming: 6 bases; J trimming: 1 base; junction bases outside the gene matches: 8. CDR1 SQVTM and CDR2 ANQGSEA come from the germline V gene. This CDR3 is built from 15 residues.

The chain recombines TRBV28 with TRBJ1-1; TRBD1 aligns across 8 bases. CDR3 length: 16 amino acids. CDR1 is MDHEN, CDR2 SYDVKM, per germline. Germline trimming cut 3 bases from V and 3 bases from J; bases unmatched to any gene: 9. CDR3 coding DNA: TGTGCCAGCAGTTTGGGCCCCCAGGGGGCACACACTGAAGCTTTCTTT. This gives the protein CASSLGPQGAHTEAFF.

The rearrangement joins TRBV7-8 to TRBJ2-1; D is perhaps TRBD1 (7 bases). Trimming pared 7 bases from V and 7 bases from J, leaving 17 bases between. CDR3 size: 14 residues. Per the germline V gene, CDR1 is SGHVS and CDR2 is FQNEAQ. The CDR3 here is CASTPPGGPNEQFF. The CDR3 nucleotides are TGTGCCAGCACCCCACCAGGGGGGCCTAATGAGCAGTTCTTC. The whole variable domain, remainder taken from reference TRBV7-8 and TRBJ2-1, is GAGVSQSPRYKVAKRGQDVALRCDPISGHVSLFWYQQALGQGPEFLTYFQNEAQLDKSGLPSDRFFAERPEGSVSTLKIQRTQQEDSAVYLCASTPPGGPNEQFFGPGTRLTVL.

This clone has just a few counts. The chain carries TRBV28 and TRBJ2-5; 7 bases align to TRBD1. CDR3 length equals 15 residues. Germline V CDR1 and CDR2: MDHEN, SYDVKM. V was pared by 4 bases and J by 5 bases, with 10 bases of the junction left unmatched. The CDR3 DNA is TGTGCCAGCAGTTCATACGCGACAGGGAGCGAGACCCAGTACTTC. Translated, it gives CASSSYATGSETQYF. The entire variable domain, with the rest obtained from reference TRBV28 and TRBJ2-5, is as follows: DVKVTQSSRYLVKRTGEKVFLECVQDMDHENMFWYRQDPGLGLRLIYFSYDVKMKEKGDIPEGYSVSREKKERFSLILESASTNQTSMYLCASSSYATGSETQYFGPGTRLLVL.

The chain links TRBV6-1 to TRBJ2-7; D not certain. Per the germline V gene, CDR1 is MNHNS and CDR2 is SASEGT. The CDR3 consists of 12 residues. V was cut by 6 bases and J by 2 bases, with 8 bases left in between. The CDR3: CASSLDTYEQYF. Written as DNA, the CDR3 is TGTGCCAGCAGCCTCGACACCTACGAGCAGTACTTC.

The chain has TRBV29-1 and TRBJ2-7; perhaps TRBD1 as D (7 bases). The CDR3 has 13 amino acids. The germline V and J ends were trimmed by 6 bases and 0 bases, with 12 bases remaining between them. Germline V lookup: CDR1 SQVTM, CDR2 ANQGSEA. The CDR3: CSVGGTASYEQYF. For the CDR3, the DNA is TGCAGCGTAGGAGGGACAGCCTCCTACGAGCAGTACTTC.

This clone was observed a handful of times. The gene calls are TRBV25-1 and TRBJ2-7; 11 bases fit TRBD1. V was clipped by 4 bases and J by 5 bases; unmatched bases: 4. Germline V gene lookup returns CDR1 MGHDK and CDR2 SYGVNS. This CDR3 comprises 14 residues. The DNA for the CDR3 is TGTGCCAGCAGTGGGACAGGGGGCTTCCACGAGCAGTACTTC. It encodes CASSGTGGFHEQYF.

The CDR3 coding sequence is TGTGCCAGCAGTGGTCAGGGGGGTGGAAACACCATATATTTT. Encoded protein: CASSGQGGGNTIYF. The V gene is TRBV6-1, the J gene TRBJ1-3; TRBD1 agrees at 7 bases. CDR1 is MNHNS and CDR2 is SASEGT in the germline V gene. V gave up 4 bases and J gave up 3 bases; unmatched junction bases: 3. CDR3 size: 14 residues.